A single sample is the source of the 31 T cell receptor beta chains below, sequenced in a study of blood T cell repertoires in COVID-19. Assay used: immunoSEQ multiplex PCR; TCRdb lists only in-frame clones, some missing. The repertoire includes about 190,000 clones, more than 70% of them detected once, and more than 9% sits in the top ten. The specimen sequenced was peripheral blood. The receptor source for this set is a woman older than 75 with active or convalescent COVID-19.

This sequence joins TRBV7-2 and TRBJ1-2; 9 bases map to TRBD1. This CDR3 has 17 amino acids. Germline trimming cut 0 bases from V and 7 bases from J; bases unmatched to any gene: 12. CDR1 and CDR2 from the germline V gene are SGHTA and FQGNSA. The CDR3 nucleotides are TGTGCCAGCAGCTTAGCGAGGTTGACAGGGGGTTTGCGTGGCTACACCTTC. Protein: CASSLARLTGGLRGYTF. Drawing the rest from reference TRBV7-2 and TRBJ1-2, the complete variable domain is GAGVSQSPSNKVTEKGKDVELRCDPISGHTALYWYRQSLGQGLEFLIYFQGNSAPDKSGLPSDRFSAERTGGSVSTLTIQRTQQEDSAVYLCASSLARLTGGLRGYTFGSGTRLTVV.

The V and J genes are TRBV9 and TRBJ2-5; TRBD2 matches at 7 bases. The CDR3 totals 14 residues. The V gene end was trimmed by 2 bases and the J gene end by 5 bases; junction bases not matched to a gene: 6. CDR1 and CDR2 (germline): SGDLS, YYNGEE. The CDR3 nucleotides are TGTGCCAGCAGCGTGCGCGGGAGCCCGGAGACCCAGTACTTC. This translates into CASSVRGSPETQYF.

The chain links TRBV9 to TRBJ1-2; TRBD1 matches at 9 bases. Germline V CDR1 and CDR2: SGDLS, YYNGEE. The trim removed 4 bases at V and 8 bases at J, leaving 9 bases unmatched. The CDR3 has 14 amino acids. CDR3 nucleotides: TGTGCCAGCAGCCCCGGGACAGGGTTCGGGGGCTACACCTTC. Translating gives CASSPGTGFGGYTF. Full variable domain (missing parts from reference TRBV9 and TRBJ1-2): DSGVTQTPKHLITATGQRVTLRCSPRSGDLSVYWYQQSLDQGLQFLIQYYNGEERAKGNILERFSAQQFPDLHSELNLSSLELGDSALYFCASSPGTGFGGYTFGSGTRLTVV.

The genes are TRBV19 and TRBJ1-4; D call uncertain. The germline gives CDR1 LNHDA, CDR2 SQIVND (reference sequence). This CDR3 contains 14 residues. V was pared by 7 bases and J by 6 bases, with 15 bases between. CDR3 nucleotide sequence: TGTGCCAGTACCGCGACGGGAGGCGATGAAAAACTGTTTTTT. It is translated as CASTATGGDEKLFF.

This chain connects TRBV3-1 (or the pseudogene TRBV3-2) to TRBJ1-2, with a possible D match to TRBD1 (6 bases). CDR3 length: 12 amino acids. Germline lookup yields CDR1 LGHDT and CDR2 YNNKEL (reference sequence). The V gene lost 1 base and the J gene lost 8 bases, with 8 bases spanning the gap. In DNA form, the CDR3 reads TGTGCCAGCAGCCAAGCGGACAGCGGCTACACCTTC. Amino acid sequence: CASSQADSGYTF.

The chain is built from TRBV7-2 and TRBJ1-1; D may be TRBD1 (6 bases). Trimming cost V 1 base and J 4 bases, with 13 bases left between them. Germline CDR1 and CDR2: SGHTA and FQGNSA. The CDR3 totals 15 residues. CDR3 region: CASSLVGGRSTEAFF. In nucleotides, the CDR3 is TGTGCCAGCAGCTTAGTGGGGGGGCGGAGCACTGAAGCTTTCTTT.

This clone occurred a few times. The chain links TRBV11-2 to TRBJ1-1; TRBD1 is a possible D gene (5 bases). Germline V gives CDR1 SGHAT, CDR2 FQNNGV. The CDR3 runs to 17 residues. With 0 bases removed from V and 1 base from J, the gap between germline ends came to 15 bases. The CDR3 reads CASSLDTPRTGNTEAFF. The CDR3 region has the DNA TGTGCCAGCAGCTTAGATACCCCCCGTACAGGGAACACTGAAGCTTTCTTT.

V and J are TRBV28 and TRBJ2-1; 8 bases map to TRBD2. The V gene end was trimmed by 11 bases and the J gene end by 2 bases; junction bases not matched to a gene: 8. Germline V gene sequence: CDR1 MDHEN, CDR2 SYDVKM. The CDR3 spans 14 residues. CDR3 loop: CAAVGRVPYNEQFF. The CDR3 DNA reads TGTGCCGCCGTCGGGAGGGTTCCCTACAATGAGCAGTTCTTC.

V is TRBV29-1 and J is TRBJ2-1; 7 positions match TRBD2. Germline V gene data show CDR1 as SQVTM and CDR2 as ANQGSEA. The trim removed 4 bases at V and 6 bases at J, leaving 0 bases unmatched. The CDR3 extends over 11 amino acids. The CDR3 region is CSVGTSNEQFF. CDR3 DNA: TGCAGCGTTGGGACTAGCAATGAGCAGTTCTTC.

The chain carries TRBV12-3 or TRBV12-4 and TRBJ1-5, with D unresolved. V dropped 3 bases and J dropped 1 base, with 4 bases sitting between them. The CDR3 runs to 13 residues. The CDR3 DNA follows: TGTGCCAGCAGTTTGTCAAGCAATCAGCCCCAGCATTTT. Protein: CASSLSSNQPQHF.

The V and J genes are TRBV7-9 and TRBJ2-6, with D perhaps TRBD1 (5 bases). The V end lost 5 bases, the J end lost 0 bases, and 20 bases lay between the germline ends. This CDR3 is built from 19 residues. Germline loops: CDR1 SEHNR, CDR2 FQNEAQ (reference sequence). The CDR3 nucleotides read TGTGCCAGCAGCCGCACCGTGGGCAGGGCAGACTCTGGGGCCAACGTCCTGACTTTC. It codes for CASSRTVGRADSGANVLTF.

This clone appeared a few times. CDR3 sequence (DNA): TGCGCCAGCAGCCCGGACCAGGGGAACTATGGCTACACCTTC. Its protein product is CASSPDQGNYGYTF. The rearrangement links TRBV5-1 to TRBJ1-2; D is perhaps TRBD1 (6 bases). The germline CDR1 and CDR2 sequences are SGHRS and YFSETQ. There are 14 residues in the CDR3. Trimming cost V 4 bases and J 2 bases, with 12 bases left between them.

J is TRBJ2-5 and V is TRBV2, with TRBD1 identical over 7 bases. This CDR3 has 11 amino acids. Germline CDR1 is SNHLY and CDR2 is FYNNEI. With V trimmed by 8 bases and J by 3 bases, 0 bases remained unmatched. CDR3 sequence reads: CASDREETQYF. The CDR3, as DNA: TGTGCCAGCGACAGGGAAGAGACCCAGTACTTC.

The chain uses TRBV27 and TRBJ1-1; D uncertain. Germline values: CDR1 MNHEY, CDR2 SMNVEV (reference sequence). The CDR3 consists of 12 residues. The V gene lost 9 bases and the J gene lost 5 bases, with 13 bases spanning the gap. The CDR3 here is CARRQPQTEAFF. The CDR3 nucleotides read TGTGCCAGAAGACAACCCCAAACTGAAGCTTTCTTT.

The CDR3 DNA reads TGTGCCAGCTCACCACGGGGAGGGGACACTGAAGCTTTCTTT. Protein sequence: CASSPRGGDTEAFF. This chain joins TRBV18 and TRBJ1-1, with D possibly TRBD1 on 5 matching bases. The CDR3 sequence is 14 residues long. V was cut by 1 base and J by 3 bases, with 9 bases left in between. The germline CDR1 and CDR2 sequences are KGHSH and LQKENI.

The rearrangement uses TRBV4-1 and TRBJ2-7, with a tentative D call TRBD1 (6 bases). The CDR3 covers 14 residues. Germline V gene sequence: CDR1 MGHRA, CDR2 YSYEKL. Trimming cost V 4 bases and J 0 bases, with 10 bases left between them. The CDR3 nucleotides are TGCGCCAGCAGCCTCACGACAGGCTCCTACGAGCAGTACTTC. It is translated as CASSLTTGSYEQYF.

This chain connects TRBV7-8 to TRBJ2-1; 7 bases agree with TRBD1. J was trimmed by 5 bases and V by 1 base; bases with no gene match: 5. From germline, CDR1 is SGHVS and CDR2 FQNEAQ. CDR3 size: 15 residues. CDR3 sequence (DNA): TGTGCCAGCAGCTTAGGAGTTGGGACAGACAATGAGCAGTTCTTC. It encodes CASSLGVGTDNEQFF.

This rearrangement joins TRBV5-4 to TRBJ2-5; 13 nucleotides agree with TRBD2. The length of the CDR3 is 16 residues. Trimming took 4 bases from V and 4 from J; bases not matched to a gene: 7. Germline assignment: CDR1 SGHNT and CDR2 YYREEE (reference sequence). The CDR3 sequence: CASSDGLAGVGETQYF. As DNA, the CDR3 is TGTGCCAGCAGCGATGGACTAGCGGGAGTGGGAGAGACCCAGTACTTC.

The chain couples TRBV6-5 to TRBJ2-1, with a weak D call TRBD1 (6 bases). V lost 10 bases and J 0 bases, leaving 10 bases between the germline ends. Germline CDR1 is MNHEY and CDR2 is SVGAGI. The CDR3 spans 13 residues. In nucleotides, the CDR3 is TGTGCCATAACAGGGCTCTCCTACAATGAGCAGTTCTTC. Translation: CAITGLSYNEQFF.

This clone was seen a few times. The chain carries TRBV2 and TRBJ1-1, with TRBD1 as a possible D gene (6 bases). Germline CDR1 reads SNHLY; CDR2 reads FYNNEI. Deletions cut 4 bases from V and 5 bases from J, with 20 bases between. This CDR3 spans 16 amino acids. The CDR3 sequence: CASSGPPGQLGTEAFF. The DNA for the CDR3 is TGTGCCAGCAGTGGCCCCCCCGGACAGTTAGGGACTGAAGCTTTCTTT.

V and J are TRBV7-9 and TRBJ2-1; D call uncertain. The CDR3 totals 13 residues. Trimming removed 1 base from V and 4 bases from J, with 5 bases in between. Germline V gene lookup returns CDR1 SEHNR and CDR2 FQNEAQ (reference sequence). CDR3 nucleotides: TGTGCCAGCAGCTTAGGGCTTTACAATGAGCAGTTCTTC. Protein sequence: CASSLGLYNEQFF.

V and J are TRBV28 and TRBJ2-7; TRBD1 aligns across 8 bases. From germline, CDR1 is MDHEN and CDR2 SYDVKM. V was pared by 1 base and J by 8 bases, with 4 bases of the junction left unmatched. This CDR3 is 13 amino acids long. CDR3 coding DNA: TGTGCCAGCAGTTTATTACAGGGGGTCAAGCAGTACTTC. It translates to CASSLLQGVKQYF.

CDR3 sequence: CASSLGLAGGRTDTQYF. The CDR3 nucleotides read TGTGCCAGCAGCCTCGGACTAGCGGGAGGGCGCACAGATACGCAGTATTTT. The J gene is TRBJ2-3, the V gene TRBV11-2, with TRBD2 identical over 15 bases. The CDR3 is 17 amino acids. Trimming at V came to 5 bases and at J to 1 base, leaving 4 bases not matched to a gene. From germline, CDR1 is SGHAT and CDR2 FQNNGV.

The chain joins TRBV19 to TRBJ1-2; 8 bases line up with TRBD1. Trimming cost V 0 bases and J 8 bases; bases outside gene matches: 8. CDR1 and CDR2 (germline): LNHDA, SQIVND (reference sequence). The CDR3 runs to 15 residues. CDR3 protein: CASSIDIGQGNGYTF. In DNA form, the CDR3 reads TGTGCCAGTAGTATAGATATTGGACAGGGTAACGGCTACACCTTC.

The J gene is TRBJ2-1, the V gene TRBV5-1; 8 bases align to TRBD1. The CDR3 totals 14 residues. Germline V gives CDR1 SGHRS, CDR2 YFSETQ. Trimming took 4 bases from V and 9 from J; bases not matched to a gene: 9. The CDR3 sequence is CASSVLQGETEQFF. CDR3 in DNA: TGCGCCAGCAGCGTTCTACAGGGGGAGACTGAGCAGTTCTTC.

The chain combines TRBV5-1 with TRBJ2-1; 7 positions agree with TRBD1. V was clipped by 2 bases and J by 4 bases; unmatched bases: 3. The CDR3 loop spans 14 amino acids. The germline V gene encodes CDR1 SGHRS and CDR2 YFSETQ. The CDR3 is CASSFATGYNEQFF. In DNA form, the CDR3 reads TGCGCCAGCAGCTTTGCGACAGGGTACAATGAGCAGTTCTTC.

The gene calls are TRBV2 and TRBJ2-7; unclear D gene. Germline V gene data show CDR1 as SNHLY and CDR2 as FYNNEI. CDR3 size: 12 residues. Trimming removed 7 bases at V and 0 bases at J, with 7 bases between. The DNA of the CDR3 is TGTGCCAGCACTACAGTCTCCTACGAGCAGTACTTC. The encoded protein is CASTTVSYEQYF.

The CDR3 sequence: CASSQSEGLDSGNTIYF. The CDR3 DNA follows: TGCGCCAGCAGTCAATCTGAGGGATTAGACTCTGGAAACACCATATATTTT. The chain is built from TRBV23-1 and TRBJ1-3, with no clear D. TRBV23-1 is treated as an ORF (open reading frame) with a function not yet certain. Between the trimmed V and J ends, which lost 0 bases and 0 bases, there was a span of 12 bases. The CDR3 has 17 residues.

This chain links TRBV18 with TRBJ2-7; 10 positions agree with TRBD2. Germline-derived CDR1 and CDR2 are KGHSH and LQKENI. Trimming cost V 5 bases and J 5 bases; bases outside gene matches: 6. This CDR3 region has 14 residues. The CDR3 coding sequence is TGTGCCAGCTCAAGAGCGGGAGGGCCCCACGAGCAGTACTTC. Protein: CASSRAGGPHEQYF.

The V and J genes are TRBV5-6 and TRBJ1-5, with D tentatively TRBD1 (5 bases). Germline V gives CDR1 SGHDT, CDR2 YYEEEE. V was cut by 1 base and J by 3 bases, with 8 bases left in between. The CDR3 extends over 14 amino acids. The CDR3 reads CASSLYRINQPQHF. The CDR3 bases are TGTGCCAGCAGCTTGTACAGGATCAATCAGCCCCAGCATTTT.

The CDR3 loop reads CASSIDRNSNYGYTF. The DNA of the CDR3 is TGTGCCAGTAGTATAGATCGAAACAGCAACTATGGCTACACCTTC. The chain joins TRBV19 to TRBJ1-2; no clear D gene. Germline V gene sequence: CDR1 LNHDA, CDR2 SQIVND (reference sequence). V lost 0 bases, J lost 2 bases, and 10 bases lay in between. This CDR3 is built from 15 residues.